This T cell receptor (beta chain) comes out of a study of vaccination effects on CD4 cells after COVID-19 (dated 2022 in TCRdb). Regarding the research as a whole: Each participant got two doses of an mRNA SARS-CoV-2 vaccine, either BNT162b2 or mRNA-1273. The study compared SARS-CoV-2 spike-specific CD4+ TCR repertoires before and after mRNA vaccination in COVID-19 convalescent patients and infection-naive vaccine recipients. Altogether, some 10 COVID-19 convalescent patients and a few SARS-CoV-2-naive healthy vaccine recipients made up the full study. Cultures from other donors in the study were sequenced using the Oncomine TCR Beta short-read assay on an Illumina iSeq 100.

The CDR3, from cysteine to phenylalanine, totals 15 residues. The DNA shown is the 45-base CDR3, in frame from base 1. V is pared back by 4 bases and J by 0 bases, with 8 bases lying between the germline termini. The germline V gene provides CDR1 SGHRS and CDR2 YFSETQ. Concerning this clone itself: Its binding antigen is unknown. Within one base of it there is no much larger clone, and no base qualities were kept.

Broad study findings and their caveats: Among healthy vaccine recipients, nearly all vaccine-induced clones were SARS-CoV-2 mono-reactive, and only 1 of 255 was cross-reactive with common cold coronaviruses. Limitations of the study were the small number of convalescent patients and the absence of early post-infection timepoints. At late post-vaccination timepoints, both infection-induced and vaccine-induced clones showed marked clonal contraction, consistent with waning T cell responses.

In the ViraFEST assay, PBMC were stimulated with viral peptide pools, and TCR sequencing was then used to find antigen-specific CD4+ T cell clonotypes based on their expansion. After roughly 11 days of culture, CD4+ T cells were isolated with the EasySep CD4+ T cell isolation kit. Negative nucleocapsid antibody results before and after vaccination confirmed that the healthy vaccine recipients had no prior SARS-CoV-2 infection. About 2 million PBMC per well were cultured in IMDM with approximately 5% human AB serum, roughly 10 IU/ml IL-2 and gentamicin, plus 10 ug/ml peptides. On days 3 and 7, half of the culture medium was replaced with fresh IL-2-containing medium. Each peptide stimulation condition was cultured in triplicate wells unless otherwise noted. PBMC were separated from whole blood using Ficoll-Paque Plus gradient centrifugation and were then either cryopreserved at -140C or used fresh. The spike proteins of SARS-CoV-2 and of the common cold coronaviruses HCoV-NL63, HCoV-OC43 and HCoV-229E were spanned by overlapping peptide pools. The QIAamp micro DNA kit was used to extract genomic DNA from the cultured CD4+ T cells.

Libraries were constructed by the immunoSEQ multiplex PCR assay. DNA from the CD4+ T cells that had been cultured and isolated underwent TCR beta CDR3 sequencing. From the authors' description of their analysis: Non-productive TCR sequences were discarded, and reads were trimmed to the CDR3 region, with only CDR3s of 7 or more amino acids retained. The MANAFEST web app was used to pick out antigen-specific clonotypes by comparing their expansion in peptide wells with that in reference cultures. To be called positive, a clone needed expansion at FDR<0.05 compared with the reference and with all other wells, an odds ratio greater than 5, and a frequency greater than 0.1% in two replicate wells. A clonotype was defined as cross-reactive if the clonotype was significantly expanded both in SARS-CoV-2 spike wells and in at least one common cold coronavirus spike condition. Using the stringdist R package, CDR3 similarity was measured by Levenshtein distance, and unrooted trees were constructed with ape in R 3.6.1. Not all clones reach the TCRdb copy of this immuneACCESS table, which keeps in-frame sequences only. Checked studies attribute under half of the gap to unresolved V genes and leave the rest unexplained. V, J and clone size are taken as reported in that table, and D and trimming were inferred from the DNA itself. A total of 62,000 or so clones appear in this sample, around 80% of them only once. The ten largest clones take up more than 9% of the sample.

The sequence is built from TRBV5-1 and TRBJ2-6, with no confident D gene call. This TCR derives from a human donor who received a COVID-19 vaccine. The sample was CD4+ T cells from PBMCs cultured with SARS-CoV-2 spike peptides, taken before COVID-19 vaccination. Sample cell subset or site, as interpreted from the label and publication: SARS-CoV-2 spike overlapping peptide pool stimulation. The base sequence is TGCGCCAGCAGCCCCTTAGCCTCTGGGGCCAACGTCCTGACTTTC. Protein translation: CASSPLASGANVLTF.